These 14 T cell receptor beta chains were sequenced from one sample in a study of T cells in Graves' hyperthyroidism and ophthalmopathy. RNA transcripts gave rise to amplified TCR beta CDR3 regions. Carried out on the TCR CDR3, a first-round RT-PCR used the HTBI primer set. Each CDR3 protein gets one entry after TCRdb re-called the multiplex PCR reads with MiXCR. The top ten clones hold roughly 10% of a sample with hundreds of thousands of distinct CDR3 sequences, 12% to 15% of them seen once. Sequenced: blood. These receptors all come from a woman younger than 30 with Graves' hyperthyroidism.

This clonotype was detected ten times or more. This chain links TRBV11-3 with TRBJ2-1; TRBD2 aligns across 7 bases. Trimming took 6 bases from V and 6 from J; bases not matched to a gene: 14. The CDR3 consists of 16 residues. The germline V gene has CDR1 SGHNT and CDR2 YENEEA. The CDR3 DNA reads as TGTGCCAGCAGTCCTTATGGGGGGGAGCGGATCAATGAGCAGTTCTTC. It is translated as CASSPYGGERINEQFF.

This clonotype came up many times. V usage is TRBV28 and J usage is TRBJ1-5; D is perhaps TRBD1 (5 bases). Germline loops: CDR1 MDHEN, CDR2 SYDVKM. V was clipped by 2 bases and J by 0 bases, with 17 bases between them. The CDR3 runs to 18 residues. DNA of the CDR3: TGTGCCAGCAGTTTAGGCAGGGTGGCATTCTATAGCAATCAGCCCCAGCATTTT. Translation gives CASSLGRVAFYSNQPQHF.

This clonotype was counted at least ten times. V usage is TRBV6-1 and J usage is TRBJ2-2; 8 bases agree with TRBD2. Germline loops: CDR1 MNHNS, CDR2 SASEGT. This CDR3 has 14 residues. Trimming cost V 5 bases and J 6 bases; bases outside gene matches: 5. The CDR3 DNA reads TGTGCCAGCAGTCAGGGACTAGTGGCCGGGGAGCTGTTTTTT. Translation gives CASSQGLVAGELFF.

The chain uses TRBV20-1 and TRBJ2-7; 10 positions agree with TRBD1. This CDR3 contains 14 residues. The J segment lost 2 bases and the V segment lost 5 bases, leaving 6 bases of the junction unmatched. Germline V CDR1 and CDR2: DFQATT, SNEGSKA (reference sequence). The CDR3 nucleotides read TGCAGTGCTGGGGGTGGACAGGGGGCCTACGAGCAGTACTTC. Protein: CSAGGGQGAYEQYF.

The chain is built from TRBV6-2 or TRBV6-3 and TRBJ2-3; 8 bases are shared with TRBD1. The DNA end is more similar to TRBJ1-5, so the J call may be wrong. In germline, CDR1 is MNHEY, CDR2 SVGEGT. The CDR3 extends over 13 amino acids. For the CDR3, the DNA is TGTGCCAGCAGTAAAGACAGGGGAGATACGCAGCATTTT. Translating gives CASSKDRGDTQHF.

This clonotype came up many times. The chain links TRBV29-1 to TRBJ2-3; D remains unclear. The V end was cut by 7 bases, the J end by 4 bases, with 15 bases between. Per the germline V gene, CDR1 is SQVTM and CDR2 is ANQGSEA. This CDR3 spans 13 amino acids. CDR3 loop: CSAKVSGADTQYF. In nucleotides, the CDR3 is TGCAGCGCGAAGGTTTCAGGAGCAGATACGCAGTATTTT.

The J gene is TRBJ2-1, the V gene TRBV12-3 or TRBV12-4, with no clear D. The CDR3 runs to 13 residues. Trimming cost V 2 bases and J 10 bases, with 12 bases left between them. For the CDR3, the DNA is TGTGCCAGCAGTTTATCCCCCCCCCGGGAGCAGTTCTTC. Amino acids: CASSLSPPREQFF.

The chain has TRBV28 and TRBJ1-2, with TRBD1 matching over 8 bases. The germline V gene has CDR1 MDHEN and CDR2 SYDVKM. The CDR3 extends over 14 amino acids. V dropped 2 bases and J dropped 5; count of bases not matched to a gene: 4. CDR3 nucleotide sequence: TGTGCCAGCAGTTTACAGGACAGGGCATATGGCTACACCTTC. This encodes CASSLQDRAYGYTF.

This clonotype was seen ten or more times. V usage is TRBV11-2 and J usage is TRBJ1-1, with 7 bases identical to TRBD1. Trimming took 2 bases from V and 2 from J; bases not matched to a gene: 8. Germline V lookup: CDR1 SGHAT, CDR2 FQNNGV. This CDR3 is 16 amino acids long. The CDR3 reads CASSLSLGTANTEAFF. In DNA form, the CDR3 reads TGTGCCAGCAGCTTAAGTTTGGGGACAGCTAACACTGAAGCTTTCTTT.

This clonotype was detected ten times or more. J is TRBJ1-1 and V is TRBV12-3 or TRBV12-4; D remains unclear. Trimming took 3 bases from V and 1 from J, leaving 9 bases between them. The CDR3 length is 14 residues. In DNA form, the CDR3 reads TGTGCCAGCAGTTTCATCTACAAGAACACTGAAGCTTTCTTT. It translates to CASSFIYKNTEAFF.

In its sample, this clonotype was seen a few times. This sequence joins TRBV10-3 and TRBJ2-2, with no clear D. The CDR3 totals 15 residues. The V end was cut by 2 bases, the J end by 6 bases, with 13 bases between. Germline V lookup: CDR1 ENHRY, CDR2 SYGVKD. CDR3 coding DNA: TGTGCCATCAGTGAGGGGGTAAGGTCGGCCGGGGAGCTGTTTTTT. This codes for CAISEGVRSAGELFF.

This clonotype was found a few times. The V call is TRBV7-6, the J call TRBJ2-5; 12 bases line up with TRBD1. Germline assignment: CDR1 SGHVS and CDR2 FNYEAQ. V lost 5 bases, J lost 4 bases, and 8 bases stayed unmatched. The CDR3 is 16 residues long. The CDR3 loop reads CASSHAGTGGLETQYF. CDR3 coding DNA: TGTGCCAGCAGCCATGCAGGGACAGGGGGCTTAGAGACCCAGTACTTC.

This clonotype was counted ten times or more. The V call is TRBV20-1, the J call TRBJ2-1, with 9 positions matching TRBD2. Trimming cost V 0 bases and J 7 bases; bases outside gene matches: 7. The CDR3 spans 15 residues. The germline V gene has CDR1 DFQATT and CDR2 SNEGSKA (reference sequence). The CDR3 here is CSAREVATSGNEQFF. CDR3 DNA: TGCAGTGCTAGAGAGGTTGCGACTAGCGGTAATGAGCAGTTCTTC.

This clonotype was seen a handful of times. The V call is TRBV29-1, the J call TRBJ2-7; D remains ambiguous. The length of the CDR3 is 13 residues. V lost 1 base and J lost 3, with 10 bases in between. The germline V gene encodes CDR1 SQVTM and CDR2 ANQGSEA. CDR3 coding DNA: TGCAGCGTTGAAGTGCCAGGTTACTACGAGCAGTACTTC. This sequence encodes CSVEVPGYYEQYF.